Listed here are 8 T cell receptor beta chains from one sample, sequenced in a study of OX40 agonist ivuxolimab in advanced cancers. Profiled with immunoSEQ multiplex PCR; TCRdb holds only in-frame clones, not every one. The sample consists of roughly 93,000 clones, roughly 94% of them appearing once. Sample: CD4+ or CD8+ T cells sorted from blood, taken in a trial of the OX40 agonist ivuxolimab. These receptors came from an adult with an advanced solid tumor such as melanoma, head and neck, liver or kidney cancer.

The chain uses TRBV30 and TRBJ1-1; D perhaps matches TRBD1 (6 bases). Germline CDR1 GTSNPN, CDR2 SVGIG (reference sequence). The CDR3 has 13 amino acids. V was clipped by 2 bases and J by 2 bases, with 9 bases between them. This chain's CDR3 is CAWSLQGNTEAFF. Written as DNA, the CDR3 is TGTGCCTGGAGTTTACAGGGTAACACTGAAGCTTTCTTT.

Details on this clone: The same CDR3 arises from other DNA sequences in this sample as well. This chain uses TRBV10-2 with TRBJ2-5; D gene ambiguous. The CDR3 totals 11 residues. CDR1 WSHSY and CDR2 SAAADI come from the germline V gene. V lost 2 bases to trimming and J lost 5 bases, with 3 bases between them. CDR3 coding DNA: TGCGCCAGCAGTGAGGGGGAGACCCAGTACTTC. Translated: CASSEGETQYF.

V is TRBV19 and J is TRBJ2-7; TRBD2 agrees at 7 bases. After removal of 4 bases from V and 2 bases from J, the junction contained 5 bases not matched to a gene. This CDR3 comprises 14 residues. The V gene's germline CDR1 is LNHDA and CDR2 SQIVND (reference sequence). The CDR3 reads CASSSQRGPYEQYF. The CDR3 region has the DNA TGTGCCAGTAGTAGCCAGCGGGGCCCCTACGAGCAGTACTTC.

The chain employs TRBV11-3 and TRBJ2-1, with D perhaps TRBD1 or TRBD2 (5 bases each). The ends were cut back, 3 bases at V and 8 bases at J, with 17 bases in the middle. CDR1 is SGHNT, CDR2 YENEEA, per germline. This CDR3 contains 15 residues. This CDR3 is CASSFLRGGGHEQFF. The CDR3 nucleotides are TGTGCCAGCAGCTTCCTTCGTGGGGGTGGTCATGAGCAGTTCTTC.

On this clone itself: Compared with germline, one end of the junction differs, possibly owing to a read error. This chain's CDR3 is CASSPGDSQEAQYF. DNA of the CDR3: TGTGCCAGCAGTCCCGGGGACAGCCAAGAGGCCCAGTACTTC. This rearrangement joins TRBV6-5 to TRBJ2-5, with 7 bases identical to TRBD1. From germline, CDR1 is MNHEY and CDR2 SVGAGI. The CDR3 runs to 14 residues.

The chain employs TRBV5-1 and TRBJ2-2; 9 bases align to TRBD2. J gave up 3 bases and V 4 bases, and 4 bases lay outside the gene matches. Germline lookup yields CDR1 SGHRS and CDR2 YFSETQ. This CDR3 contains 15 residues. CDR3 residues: CASSPGTSYTGELFF. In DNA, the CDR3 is TGCGCCAGCAGCCCCGGGACTAGCTACACCGGGGAGCTGTTTTTT.

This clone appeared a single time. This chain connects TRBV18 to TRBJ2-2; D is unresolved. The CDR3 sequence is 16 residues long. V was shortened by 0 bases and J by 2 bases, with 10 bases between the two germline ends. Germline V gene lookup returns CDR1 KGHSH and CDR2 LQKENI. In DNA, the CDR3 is TGTGCCAGCTCACCACCGGGGTCGCGAAACACCGGGGAGCTGTTTTTT. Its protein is CASSPPGSRNTGELFF.

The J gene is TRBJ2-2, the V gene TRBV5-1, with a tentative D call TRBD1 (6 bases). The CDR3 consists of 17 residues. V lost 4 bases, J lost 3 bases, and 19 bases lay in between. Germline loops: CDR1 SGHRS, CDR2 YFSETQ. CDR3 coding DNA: TGCGCCAGCAGCCCTACCCGATCGACAGGACACACCGGGGAGCTGTTTTTT. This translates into CASSPTRSTGHTGELFF.